Below, 5 T cell receptor beta chains from the same sample are listed, as sequenced in a study of control samples from healthy donors and cancer patients. Produced via immunoSEQ multiplex PCR; TCRdb's table is partial and in-frame only. The sample includes around 80,000 clones, around 87% seen only once; the top ten take about 18%. The source material was blood. The receptors originated from a man aged 45-65 years in good health.

The V and J genes are TRBV4-3 and TRBJ1-5; D is perhaps TRBD1 (5 bases). The length of the CDR3 is 15 residues. The germline V gene has CDR1 LGHNA and CDR2 YSLEER. With 0 bases removed from V and 6 bases from J, the gap between germline ends came to 12 bases. The CDR3 is CASSQDGQGTQPQHF. In DNA, the CDR3 is TGCGCCAGCAGCCAAGATGGGCAGGGTACTCAGCCCCAGCATTTT.

The chain joins TRBV9 to TRBJ1-1; TRBD1 might be the D (5 bases). V was trimmed by 0 bases and J by 5 bases, leaving 17 bases between them. Per germline, CDR1 SGDLS and CDR2 YYNGEE. The CDR3 contains 16 residues. This CDR3 is CASSVEGLPGKTEAFF. CDR3 nucleotide sequence: TGTGCCAGCAGCGTAGAGGGACTTCCGGGAAAGACTGAAGCTTTCTTT.

The V call is TRBV30, the J call TRBJ1-2; 9 bases agree with TRBD1. This CDR3 spans 13 amino acids. With 2 bases clipped from V and 6 bases from J, the junction kept 4 bases outside the gene matches. From germline, CDR1 is GTSNPN and CDR2 SVGIG (reference sequence). DNA for the CDR3: TGTGCCTGGAGTCTCGGGACAGGGAATGGCTACACCTTC. Protein sequence: CAWSLGTGNGYTF.

The chain has TRBV7-6 and TRBJ1-2; possible D gene TRBD1, 5 bases. Germline V gene sequence: CDR1 SGHVS, CDR2 FNYEAQ. With 2 bases removed from V and 4 bases from J, the gap between germline ends came to 20 bases. The CDR3 is 17 amino acids. The CDR3 DNA is TGTGCCAGCAGCTTACTATCAGGGTTTGATTCTAGCTATGGCTACACCTTC. It is translated as CASSLLSGFDSSYGYTF.

The chain carries TRBV28 and TRBJ1-2; D ambiguous. Per the germline V gene, CDR1 is MDHEN and CDR2 is SYDVKM. The length of the CDR3 is 12 residues. V lost 8 bases and J 3 bases, leaving 10 bases between the germline ends. CDR3 loop: CASSRDDYGYTF. In nucleotides, the CDR3 is TGTGCCAGCTCCCGTGACGACTATGGCTACACCTTC.